This TCR beta chain was sequenced in a study of blood T cell repertoires in COVID-19. CDR1 and CDR2 from the germline V gene are SGHVS and FQNEAQ. With V trimmed by 5 bases and J by 3 bases, 12 bases remained unmatched. This CDR3 is built from 16 residues. As processed by the authors: The assay estimated nucleated cells by amplifying reference gene primers. Assay: immunoSEQ multiplex PCR; the TCRdb copy retains only in-frame clones and omits some. V, J and clone size are taken as reported in that table, and D and trimming were inferred from the DNA itself. The table lists hundreds of thousands of clones, 86% of them singletons, with almost 1.5% in the top ten. This clone appeared once.

V gene TRBV7-8 combines with J gene TRBJ1-2; 7 bases map to TRBD1. Source material: peripheral blood. This sequence originates from a woman between 25 and 40 years old with active or convalescent COVID-19. CDR3 sequence: CASSPTAPTGDYGYTF. Here the CDR3 DNA reads TGTGCCAGCAGCCCGACGGCCCCCACAGGGGACTATGGCTACACCTTC. The entire variable domain, with the rest obtained from reference TRBV7-8 and TRBJ1-2, is as follows: GAGVSQSPRYKVAKRGQDVALRCDPISGHVSLFWYQQALGQGPEFLTYFQNEAQLDKSGLPSDRFFAERPEGSVSTLKIQRTQQEDSAVYLCASSPTAPTGDYGYTFGSGTRLTVV.